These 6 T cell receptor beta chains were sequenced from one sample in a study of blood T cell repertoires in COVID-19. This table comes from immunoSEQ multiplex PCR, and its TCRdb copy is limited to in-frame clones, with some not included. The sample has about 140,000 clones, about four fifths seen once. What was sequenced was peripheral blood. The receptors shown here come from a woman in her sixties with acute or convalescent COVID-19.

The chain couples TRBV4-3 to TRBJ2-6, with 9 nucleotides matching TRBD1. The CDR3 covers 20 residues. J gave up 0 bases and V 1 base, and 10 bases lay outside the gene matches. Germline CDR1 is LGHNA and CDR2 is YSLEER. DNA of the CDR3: TGCGCCAGCAGCCAAGGTCTGTGGGACAGGGCTTCCTCTGGGGCCAACGTCCTGACTTTC. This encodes CASSQGLWDRASSGANVLTF.

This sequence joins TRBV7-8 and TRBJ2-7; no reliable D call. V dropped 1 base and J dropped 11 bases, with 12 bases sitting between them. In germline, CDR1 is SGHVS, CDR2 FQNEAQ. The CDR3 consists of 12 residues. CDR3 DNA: TGTGCCAGCAGCTTAGTTGCTGCTACTAAGTACTTC. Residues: CASSLVAATKYF. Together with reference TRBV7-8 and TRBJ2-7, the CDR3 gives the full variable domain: GAGVSQSPRYKVAKRGQDVALRCDPISGHVSLFWYQQALGQGPEFLTYFQNEAQLDKSGLPSDRFFAERPEGSVSTLKIQRTQQEDSAVYLCASSLVAATKYFGPGTRLTVT.

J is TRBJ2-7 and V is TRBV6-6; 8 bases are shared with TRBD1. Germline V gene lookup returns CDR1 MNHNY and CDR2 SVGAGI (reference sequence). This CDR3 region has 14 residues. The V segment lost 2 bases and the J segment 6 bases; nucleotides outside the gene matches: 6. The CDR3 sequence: CASSYPGTGVEQYF. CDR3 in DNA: TGTGCCAGCAGTTACCCCGGGACAGGAGTCGAGCAGTACTTC.

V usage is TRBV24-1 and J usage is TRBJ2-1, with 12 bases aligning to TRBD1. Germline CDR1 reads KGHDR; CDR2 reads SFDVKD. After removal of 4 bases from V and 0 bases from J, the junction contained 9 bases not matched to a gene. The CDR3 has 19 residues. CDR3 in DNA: TGTGCCACCAGTGACCCCGGGACAGGGGGCTTCAACTCCTACAATGAGCAGTTCTTC. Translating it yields CATSDPGTGGFNSYNEQFF.

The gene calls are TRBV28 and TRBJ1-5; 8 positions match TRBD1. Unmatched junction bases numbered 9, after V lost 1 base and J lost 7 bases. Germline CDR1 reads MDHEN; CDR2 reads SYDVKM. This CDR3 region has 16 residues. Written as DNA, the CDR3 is TGTGCCAGCAGTTTATTTGGTCAGGGGGCACGGCAGCCCCAGCATTTT. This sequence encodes CASSLFGQGARQPQHF.

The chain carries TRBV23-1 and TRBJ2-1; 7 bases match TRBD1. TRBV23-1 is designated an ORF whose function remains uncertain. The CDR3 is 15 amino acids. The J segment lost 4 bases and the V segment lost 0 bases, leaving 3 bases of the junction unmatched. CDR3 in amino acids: CASSQSPTGYNEQFF. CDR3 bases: TGCGCCAGCAGTCAATCCCCGACAGGGTACAATGAGCAGTTCTTC.